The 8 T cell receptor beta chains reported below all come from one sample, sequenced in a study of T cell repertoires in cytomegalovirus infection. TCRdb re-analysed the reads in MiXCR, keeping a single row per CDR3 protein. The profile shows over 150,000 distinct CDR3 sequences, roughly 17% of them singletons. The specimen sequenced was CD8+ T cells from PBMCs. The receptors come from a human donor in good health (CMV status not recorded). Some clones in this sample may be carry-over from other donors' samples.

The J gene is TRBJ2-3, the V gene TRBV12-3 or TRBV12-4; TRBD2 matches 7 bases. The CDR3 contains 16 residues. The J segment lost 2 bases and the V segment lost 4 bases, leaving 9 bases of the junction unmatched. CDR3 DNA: TGTGCCAGCAGTTCCGAGCGGGGATCCATCACAGATACGCAGTATTTT. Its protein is CASSSERGSITDTQYF.

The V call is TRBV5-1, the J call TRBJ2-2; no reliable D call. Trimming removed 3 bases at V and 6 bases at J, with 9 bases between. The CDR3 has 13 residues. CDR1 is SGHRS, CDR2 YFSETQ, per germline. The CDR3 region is CASSSKISGELFF. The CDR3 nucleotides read TGCGCCAGCAGCTCTAAGATCTCCGGGGAGCTGTTTTTT.

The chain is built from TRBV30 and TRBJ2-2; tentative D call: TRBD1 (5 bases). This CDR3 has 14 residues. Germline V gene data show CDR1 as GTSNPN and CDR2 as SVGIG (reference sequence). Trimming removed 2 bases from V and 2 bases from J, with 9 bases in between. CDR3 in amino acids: CAWSLDSNTGELFF. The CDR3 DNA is TGTGCCTGGAGTCTCGACAGTAACACCGGGGAGCTGTTTTTT.

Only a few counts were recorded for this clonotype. This CDR3 reads CASSLPRQGRNEQYF. The CDR3 nucleotides are TGTGCCAGCAGCTTACCACGACAGGGGAGGAACGAGCAGTACTTC. The rearrangement joins TRBV7-9 to TRBJ2-7, with TRBD1 matching 8 bases. V was clipped by 2 bases and J by 5 bases; unmatched bases: 8. CDR1 SEHNR and CDR2 FQNEAQ come from the germline V gene (reference sequence). The CDR3 consists of 15 residues.

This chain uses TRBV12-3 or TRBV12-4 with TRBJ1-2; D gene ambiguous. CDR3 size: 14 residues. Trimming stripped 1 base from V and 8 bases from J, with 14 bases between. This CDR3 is CASSLGLLNEGYTF. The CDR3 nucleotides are TGTGCCAGCAGTTTAGGCCTCCTAAACGAGGGCTACACCTTC.

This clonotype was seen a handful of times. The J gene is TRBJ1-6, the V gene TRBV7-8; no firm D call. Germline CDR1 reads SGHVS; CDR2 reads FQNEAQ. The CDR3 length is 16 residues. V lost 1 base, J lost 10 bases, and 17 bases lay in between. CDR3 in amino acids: CASSLGWGRDSSPLHF. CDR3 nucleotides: TGTGCCAGCAGCTTAGGCTGGGGTCGTGACTCCTCACCCCTCCACTTT.

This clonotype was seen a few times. This CDR3 is CASSEWGSSTSYEQYF. CDR3 nucleotides: TGTGCCAGCAGTGAATGGGGGTCCTCCACCTCCTACGAGCAGTACTTC. This sequence joins TRBV2 and TRBJ2-7; D possibly matches TRBD1 or TRBD2 (5 bases each). CDR1 and CDR2 from the germline V gene are SNHLY and FYNNEI. The CDR3 has 16 amino acids. V dropped 2 bases and J dropped 0 bases, with 14 bases sitting between them. Drawing the rest from reference TRBV2 and TRBJ2-7, the complete variable domain is EPEVTQTPSHQVTQMGQEVILRCVPISNHLYFYWYRQILGQKVEFLVSFYNNEISEKSEIFDDQFSVERPDGSNFTLKIRSTKLEDSAMYFCASSEWGSSTSYEQYFGPGTRLTVT.

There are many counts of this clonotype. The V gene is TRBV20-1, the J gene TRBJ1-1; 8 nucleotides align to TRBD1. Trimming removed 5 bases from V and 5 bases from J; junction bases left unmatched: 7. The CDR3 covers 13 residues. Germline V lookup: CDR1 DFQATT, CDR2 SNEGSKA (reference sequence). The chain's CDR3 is CSAEPTGDTEAFF. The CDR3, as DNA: TGCAGTGCTGAACCGACAGGGGATACTGAAGCTTTCTTT.